The 12 T cell receptor beta chains below come from one sample, sequenced in a study of T cells after yellow fever vaccination. TCRdb itself ran the 5' RACE reads through MiXCR, one entry per CDR3 protein. In the table there are just under 600,000 distinct CDR3 sequences, roughly 14% of which are singletons. The input for sequencing was PBMCs, taken on the day of the yellow fever booster vaccination. These receptors all stem from a young man who received the YFV17D yellow fever vaccine.

This clonotype was detected a few times. J is TRBJ2-1 and V is TRBV20-1; TRBD2 is a possible D gene (5 bases). The CDR3 has 13 residues. From germline, CDR1 is DFQATT and CDR2 SNEGSKA (reference sequence). Trimming cost V 6 bases and J 6 bases, with 15 bases left between them. As DNA, the CDR3 is TGCAGTGCCCCCCGAGGACTTCGCAATGAGCAGTTCTTC. Translating gives CSAPRGLRNEQFF.

This clonotype was seen only a few times. The rearrangement links TRBV20-1 to TRBJ2-1; D might be TRBD1 (6 bases). From germline, CDR1 is DFQATT and CDR2 SNEGSKA (reference sequence). The germline V and J ends were trimmed by 0 bases and 3 bases, with 12 bases remaining between them. The CDR3 has 15 residues. The CDR3, as DNA: TGCAGTGCTAGAGAACAGGGAATGATCTACAATGAGCAGTTCTTC. It codes for CSAREQGMIYNEQFF.

This clonotype was seen a few times. The J gene is TRBJ2-1, the V gene TRBV2; maybe TRBD2 (6 bases). CDR3 length equals 15 residues. The germline gives CDR1 SNHLY, CDR2 FYNNEI. Trimming removed 7 bases at V and 0 bases at J, with 13 bases between. CDR3 sequence (DNA): TGTGCCAGCATCGGGAGCAGGAGCTCCTACAATGAGCAGTTCTTC. Its protein is CASIGSRSSYNEQFF.

This clonotype was counted a single time. The chain joins TRBV4-3 to TRBJ2-7; D unresolved. Trimming took off 0 bases at V and 6 bases at J, with 9 bases between the two ends. CDR1 LGHNA and CDR2 YSLEER come from the germline V gene. The CDR3 has 13 amino acids. The CDR3 DNA sequence: TGCGCCAGCAGCCAAGATCTCCCATCCGAGCAGTACTTC. The encoded protein is CASSQDLPSEQYF.

This clonotype showed up just a few times. This rearrangement joins TRBV9 to TRBJ1-1; no firm D call. CDR3 length: 12 residues. Germline V gene sequence: CDR1 SGDLS, CDR2 YYNGEE. V was trimmed by 4 bases and J by 1 base, leaving 5 bases between them. CDR3 nucleotides: TGTGCCAGCAGCAACAGGAACACTGAAGCTTTCTTT. It yields the protein CASSNRNTEAFF. The full variable domain, in which reference TRBV9 and TRBJ1-1 provide the parts outside the CDR3, is DSGVTQTPKHLITATGQRVTLRCSPRSGDLSVYWYQQSLDQGLQFLIQYYNGEERAKGNILERFSAQQFPDLHSELNLSSLELGDSALYFCASSNRNTEAFFGQGTRLTVV.

This clonotype was detected only a few times. The chain has TRBV29-1 and TRBJ1-4, with unresolved D. In germline, CDR1 is SQVTM, CDR2 ANQGSEA. The CDR3 totals 14 residues. V was cut by 7 bases and J by 3 bases, with 15 bases left in between. CDR3 amino acids: CSARTPSSNEKLFF. The DNA of the CDR3 is TGCAGCGCACGAACCCCGTCTTCTAATGAAAAACTGTTTTTT.

This clonotype was detected only a few times. The chain carries TRBV24-1 and TRBJ2-7; D might be TRBD1 or TRBD2, each matching 5 bases. This CDR3 is 16 amino acids long. Trimming pared 4 bases from V and 6 bases from J, leaving 21 bases between. Germline loops: CDR1 KGHDR, CDR2 SFDVKD. The CDR3 loop reads CATSDGTAQTFSEQYF. The DNA for the CDR3 is TGTGCCACCAGTGACGGGACCGCTCAAACTTTTTCCGAGCAGTACTTC.

This clonotype was observed a few times. The V call is TRBV19, the J call TRBJ2-7; D not certain. Germline V gives CDR1 LNHDA, CDR2 SQIVND (reference sequence). The CDR3 runs to 14 residues. V lost 5 bases and J 0 bases, leaving 11 bases between the germline ends. The CDR3 sequence is CASSAALSSYEQYF. The CDR3 DNA sequence: TGTGCCAGTAGTGCGGCCTTGAGCTCCTACGAGCAGTACTTC.

This clonotype has more than one count but fewer than ten. This chain joins TRBV18 and TRBJ2-1; TRBD2 matches 13 bases. V gave up 3 bases and J gave up 9 bases; unmatched junction bases: 8. CDR3 length: 16 residues. Germline V gene sequence: CDR1 KGHSH, CDR2 LQKENI. The DNA for the CDR3 is TGTGCCAGCTCACCCTCGACTAGCGGGAGGTTCGTTGAGCAGTTCTTC. Amino acid sequence: CASSPSTSGRFVEQFF. Together with reference TRBV18 and TRBJ2-1, the CDR3 gives the full variable domain: NAGVMQNPRHLVRRRGQEARLRCSPMKGHSHVYWYRQLPEEGLKFMVYLQKENIIDESGMPKERFSAEFPKEGPSILRIQQVVRGDSAAYFCASSPSTSGRFVEQFFGPGTRLTVL.

This clonotype was found a few times. V and J are TRBV25-1 and TRBJ2-7; D is undetermined. CDR1 and CDR2 (germline): MGHDK, SYGVNS. Between the trimmed V and J ends, which lost 1 base and 0 bases, there was a span of 10 bases. This CDR3 is 15 amino acids long. CDR3 residues: CASSESRKSSYEQYF. The CDR3 nucleotides are TGTGCCAGCAGTGAATCACGGAAAAGCTCCTACGAGCAGTACTTC.

There are a few counts of this clonotype. The chain couples TRBV27 to TRBJ2-7; 8 bases map to TRBD1. This CDR3 comprises 14 residues. Trimming at V came to 5 bases and at J to 4 bases, leaving 7 bases not matched to a gene. Germline CDR1 is MNHEY and CDR2 is SMNVEV (reference sequence). This CDR3 reads CASSDGQGPYEQYF. In nucleotides, the CDR3 is TGTGCCAGCAGTGACGGACAGGGTCCTTACGAGCAGTACTTC.

This clonotype has just a few counts. The V call is TRBV6-5, the J call TRBJ1-3; TRBD1 matches at 7 bases. The ends lost 4 bases at V and 2 bases at J; junction bases unmatched: 8. The CDR3 extends over 16 amino acids. The germline gives CDR1 MNHEY, CDR2 SVGAGI. Here the CDR3 reads CASSSTDRVAGNTIYF. DNA of the CDR3: TGTGCCAGCAGTTCGACCGACAGGGTGGCTGGAAACACCATATATTTT.